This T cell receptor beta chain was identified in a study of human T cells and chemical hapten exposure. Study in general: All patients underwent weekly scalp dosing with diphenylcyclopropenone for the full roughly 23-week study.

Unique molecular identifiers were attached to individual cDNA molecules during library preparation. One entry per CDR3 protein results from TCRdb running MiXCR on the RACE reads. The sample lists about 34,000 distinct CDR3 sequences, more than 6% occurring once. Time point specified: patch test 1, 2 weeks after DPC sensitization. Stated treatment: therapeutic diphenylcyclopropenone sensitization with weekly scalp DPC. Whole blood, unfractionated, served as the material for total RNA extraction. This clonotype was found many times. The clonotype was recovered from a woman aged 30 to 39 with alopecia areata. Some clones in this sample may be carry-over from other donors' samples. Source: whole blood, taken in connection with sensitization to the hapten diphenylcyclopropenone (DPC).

The CDR3 protein is CASSIPGTRGQPQHF. DNA for the CDR3: TGTGCCAGTAGTATTCCGGGGACGAGAGGGCAGCCCCAGCATTTT. The chain couples TRBV19 to TRBJ1-5; a weak D match, TRBD1 (5 bases). V gave up 3 bases and J gave up 7 bases, with 16 bases separating them. CDR1 and CDR2 from the germline V gene are LNHDA and SQIVND (reference sequence). This CDR3 has 15 residues. Filled out from reference TRBV19 and TRBJ1-5, the complete variable domain reads DGGITQSPKYLFRKEGQNVTLSCEQNLNHDAMYWYRQDPGQGLRLIYYSQIVNDFQKGDIAEGYSVSREKKESFPLTVTSAQKNPTAFYLCASSIPGTRGQPQHFGDGTRLSIL.